This T cell receptor beta chain was documented in a study of vaccination and CD4 T cells after COVID-19. The treatment denotes: approximately nine-day PBMC culture with coronavirus spike peptide pools or control peptides (ViraFEST assay). With the Oncomine TCR Beta short-read assay, DNA from cultured CD4+ T cells was sequenced. TCRdb passed the PCR reads through MiXCR, listing each CDR3 protein once. Among more than 9,000 distinct CDR3 sequences, 35% to 50% were seen once, and the ten largest hold approximately 30%. This CDR3 has 13 residues. Trimming left V 2 bases short and J 8 bases short, with 15 bases between. CDR1 and CDR2 from the germline V gene are GTSNPN and SVGIG (reference sequence). On this clonotype itself: Antigen: not known.

The specimen sequenced was CD4+ T cells from blood, cultured in vitro. This sequence originates from a human donor who had recovered from COVID-19. The chain employs TRBV30 and TRBJ1-2; D ambiguous. In nucleotides, the CDR3 is TGTGCCTGGAGTTATCGGCCCCGTGAGGGCTACACCTTC. Translating gives CAWSYRPREGYTF.